This T cell receptor beta chain was captured in a study of blood T cells in healthy people across ages. A sample-barcoded 5' primer and a J-beta primer mix were used in a second PCR of roughly 6 to 11 cycles. TCRdb analysed the 5' RACE reads with MiXCR anew, one entry per CDR3 protein. The table records under 850,000 distinct CDR3 sequences, around 36% of them present only once. V gave up 10 bases and J gave up 3 bases, with 15 bases separating them. The CDR3 has 13 amino acids. The V gene's germline CDR1 is ENHRY and CDR2 SYGVKD. Isolated per sample were at least 7 million PBMCs. Extracted total RNA amounted to at least 6 micrograms for each sample.

This chain links TRBV10-3 with TRBJ2-5; D perhaps matches TRBD2 (5 bases). The TCR comes from a man younger than 30 in good health. The material sequenced was blood. The CDR3 DNA is TGTGCCACCGGGGAGACACCGAAAGAGACCCAGTACTTC. Amino acid sequence: CATGETPKETQYF.